Detailed here is one TCR beta chain. Its antigen remains unknown. PCR involved 60 Vbeta and 13 Jbeta primers. Under the authors' procedure: In a later analysis, some 10 million of tens of millions of unique beta chains occurred in at least two donors. Sequenced by immunoSEQ multiplex PCR; TCRdb stores in-frame clones only, minus some. D and trimming come from the DNA, and the V and J calls and clone size come from that table. Its clone listing holds roughly 88,000 clones. The data derive from a study of cytomegalovirus exposure and HLA in healthy donors. Study background: Around 77% of 398 genotyped donors fell in the Caucasian-associated ancestry cluster.

Study-wide findings and caveats: One cluster of highly shared sequence variants probably arose as a sequencing artifact.

This CDR3 has 16 residues. CDR1 is SGHRS and CDR2 is YFSETQ in the germline V gene. V was pared by 3 bases and J by 10 bases, with 14 bases of the junction left unmatched. The clonotype comes from a man aged 50 to 59 in good health and CMV-seropositive. Material for sequencing was PBMCs. The rearrangement joins TRBV5-1 to TRBJ2-1; 9 bases line up with TRBD2. CDR3 protein: CASSSIPRTSVVEQFF. The CDR3 region has the DNA TGCGCCAGCAGCTCCATTCCCCGGACTAGCGTGGTGGAGCAGTTCTTC.